Listed below are T cell receptor beta chains from one sample, sequenced in a study of beta chain features in type 1 diabetes. Sequencing was performed with immunoSEQ multiplex PCR; in TCRdb, only in-frame clones are kept and a portion is missing. The data contain hundreds of thousands of clones, about an eighth of them singletons. The sample consisted of naive CD4+ T cells from blood. These receptors all stem from a man aged 18-30 years with type 1 diabetes. The CDR3 runs from the conserved cysteine through the conserved F or W. The order of the fields is D gene, J gene, V gene, clone size, CDR3 DNA, CDR3 protein. D genes are given only for firm matches. A clone size is listed for some rows: how often the clone was seen (once, few, many), or a class if it is expanded.

TRBD1 | TRBJ2-7 | TRBV6-6 | . | TGTGCCAGCAGTCCTCTCCAGACAGGGACCGAGCAGTACTTC | CASSPLQTGTEQYF
. | TRBJ2-7 | TRBV28 | few | TGTGCCAGCAGTGATTGGGGATCCTACGAGCAGTACTTC | CASSDWGSYEQYF
TRBD1 | TRBJ2-2 | TRBV18 | . | TGTGCCAGTGACAGGGTCGCCGGGGAGCTGTTTTTT | CASDRVAGELFF
. | TRBJ1-1 | TRBV30 | few | TGTGCCTGGAGGGTGAACACTGAAGCTTTCTTT | CAWRVNTEAFF
. | TRBJ2-1 | TRBV6-1 | few | TGTGCCAGCATCGGCGGGGGCCTATACAATGAGCAGTTCTTC | CASIGGGLYNEQFF
. | TRBJ2-3 | TRBV5-6 | few | TGTGCCAGCAGCTTCGTTACGGGGGGCACAGATACGCAGTATTTT | CASSFVTGGTDTQYF
TRBD1 | TRBJ2-5 | TRBV5-1 | . | TGCGCCAGCAGCTTGTATCGGGACAGTCGTTCGGAGACCCAGTACTTC | CASSLYRDSRSETQYF
. | TRBJ1-3 | TRBV25-1 | . | TGTGCCAGCAGTGAATGGGTCAACTCTGGAAACACCATATATTTT | CASSEWVNSGNTIYF
TRBD2 | TRBJ2-5 | TRBV5-1 | . | TGCGCCAGCAATAGCGGGGGAGTCCAAGAGACCCAGTACTTC | CASNSGGVQETQYF
. | TRBJ1-3 | TRBV30 | . | TGTGCCTGGAGTGGTGCTGCTGGAAACACCATATATTTT | CAWSGAAGNTIYF
. | TRBJ1-1 | TRBV30 | few | TGTGCCTGGAGTCCCTCTTGGGCCGGGCGCACTGAAGCTTTCTTT | CAWSPSWAGRTEAFF
TRBD1 | TRBJ1-5 | TRBV7-2 | . | TGTGCCAGCAGCTTAGAAGGAACAGGGGGGAGCAATCAGCCCCAGCATTTT | CASSLEGTGGSNQPQHF
TRBD1 | TRBJ2-7 | TRBV7-3 | . | TGTGCCAGGAGGGACAGCAGCTACGAGCAGTACTTC | CARRDSSYEQYF
. | TRBJ1-5 | TRBV9 | few | TGTGCCAGCAGCGTAGATTCTGGGGCCAACAATCAGCCCCAGCATTTT | CASSVDSGANNQPQHF
. | TRBJ1-2 | TRBV5-1 | . | TGCGCCAGCAGCTTAGGAGCAGGTAGTGGCTACACCTTC | CASSLGAGSGYTF
. | TRBJ1-1 | TRBV7-9 | . | TGTGCCAGCAGCTTAGAACCTTTCACTGAAGCTTTCTTT | CASSLEPFTEAFF
. | TRBJ2-3 | TRBV19 | . | TGTGCCAGCCGGGGTACAGATACGCAGTATTTT | CASRGTDTQYF
. | TRBJ1-1 | TRBV6-5 | few | TGTGCCAGCAGTTACGACGGGAACACTGAAGCTTTCTTT | CASSYDGNTEAFF
TRBD2 | TRBJ2-1 | TRBV19 | . | TGTGCCAGTAGTATACCCCTAGCGGGGAAGAAGAATGAGCAGTTCTTC | CASSIPLAGKKNEQFF
. | TRBJ2-7 | TRBV5-4 | . | TGTGCCAGCAGCTTGGTGGATAATGCCTACGAGCAGTACTTC | CASSLVDNAYEQYF